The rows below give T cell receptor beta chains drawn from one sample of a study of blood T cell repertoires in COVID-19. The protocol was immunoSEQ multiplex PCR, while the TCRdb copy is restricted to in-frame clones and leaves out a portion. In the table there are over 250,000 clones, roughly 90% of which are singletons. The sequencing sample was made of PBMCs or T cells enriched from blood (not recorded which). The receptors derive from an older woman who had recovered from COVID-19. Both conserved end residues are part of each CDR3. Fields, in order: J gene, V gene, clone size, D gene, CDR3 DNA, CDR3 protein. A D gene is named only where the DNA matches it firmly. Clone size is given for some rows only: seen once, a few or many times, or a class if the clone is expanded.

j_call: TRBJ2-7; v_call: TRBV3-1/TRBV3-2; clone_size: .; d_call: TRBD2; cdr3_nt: TGTGCCAGCAGCCCGGGAGGGACTAGCGGGAGGCAAAACACTTACGAGCAGTACTTC; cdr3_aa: CASSPGGTSGRQNTYEQYF
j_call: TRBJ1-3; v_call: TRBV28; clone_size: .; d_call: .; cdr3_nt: TGTGCCAGCAGCGGGACTGCTGGAAACACCATATATTTT; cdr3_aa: CASSGTAGNTIYF
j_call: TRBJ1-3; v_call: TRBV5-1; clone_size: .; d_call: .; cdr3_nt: TGCGCCAGCAGCCGGGAGCTCTCTGGAAACACCATATATTTT; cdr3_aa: CASSRELSGNTIYF
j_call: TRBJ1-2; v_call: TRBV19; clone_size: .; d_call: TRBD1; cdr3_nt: TGTGCCAGTAGTACGGGACAGGGGAACTACGGTGGCTACACCTTC; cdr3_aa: CASSTGQGNYGGYTF
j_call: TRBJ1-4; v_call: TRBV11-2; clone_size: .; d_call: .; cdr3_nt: TGTGCCAGCAGCCCAGGTGCAACTAATGAAAAACTGTTTTTT; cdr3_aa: CASSPGATNEKLFF
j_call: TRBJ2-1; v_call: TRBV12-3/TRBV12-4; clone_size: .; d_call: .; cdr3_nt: TGTGCCAGCAGATACAGGAGAAATGAGCAGTTCTTC; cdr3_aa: CASRYRRNEQFF
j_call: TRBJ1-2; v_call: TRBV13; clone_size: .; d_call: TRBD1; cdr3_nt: TGTGCCAGCAGCAGCGGACAGGGGGATGGCTACACCTTC; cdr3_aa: CASSSGQGDGYTF
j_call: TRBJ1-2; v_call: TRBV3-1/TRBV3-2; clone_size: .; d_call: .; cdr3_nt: TGTGCCAGCAGCCTAGCAAGGGACAAAGCTAACTATGGCTACACCTTC; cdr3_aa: CASSLARDKANYGYTF
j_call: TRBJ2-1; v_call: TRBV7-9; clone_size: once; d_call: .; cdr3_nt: TGTGCCAGCAGCTTAGGGGGCGGCACAAATGAGCAGTTCTTC; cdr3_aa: CASSLGGGTNEQFF
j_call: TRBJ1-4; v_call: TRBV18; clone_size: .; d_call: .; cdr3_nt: TGTGCCAGCTCACCACCGAACGGTCGGGAAAAACTGTTTTTT; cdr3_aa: CASSPPNGREKLFF
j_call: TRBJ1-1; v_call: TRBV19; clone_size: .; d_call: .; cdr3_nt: TGTGCCAGTCGGCGGCTGGAGAACACTGAAGCTTTCTTT; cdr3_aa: CASRRLENTEAFF
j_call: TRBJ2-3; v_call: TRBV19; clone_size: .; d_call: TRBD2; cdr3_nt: TGTGCCAGTAGTATAGCGGGGGGAGCCACAGATACGCAGTATTTT; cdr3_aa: CASSIAGGATDTQYF
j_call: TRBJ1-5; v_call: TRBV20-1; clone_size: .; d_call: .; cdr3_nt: TGCAGTGCTAGTGAGGGAGGGACCAGTCATCAGCCCCAGCATTTT; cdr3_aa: CSASEGGTSHQPQHF
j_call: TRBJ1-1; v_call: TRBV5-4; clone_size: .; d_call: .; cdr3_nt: TGTGCCAGCAGCTTGAACTTCATGAACACTGAAGCTTTCTTT; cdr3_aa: CASSLNFMNTEAFF
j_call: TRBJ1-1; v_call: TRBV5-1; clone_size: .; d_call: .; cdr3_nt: TGCGCCAGCAGCGCAACAGGGAGCGGCACTGAAGCTTTCTTT; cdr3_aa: CASSATGSGTEAFF
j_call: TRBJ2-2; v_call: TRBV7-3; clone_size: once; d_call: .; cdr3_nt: TGTGCCAGCAGCCCCGGGACACCGCTTGAACCAGGGGAGCTGTTTTTT; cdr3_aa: CASSPGTPLEPGELFF
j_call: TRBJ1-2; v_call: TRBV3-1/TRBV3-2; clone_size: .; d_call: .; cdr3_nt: TGTGCCAGCAGCCAAGTGGGTCAGGGGTTTCGCGGCTACACCTTC; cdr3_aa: CASSQVGQGFRGYTF
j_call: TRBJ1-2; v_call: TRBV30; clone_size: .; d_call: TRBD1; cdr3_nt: TGTGCCTGGAGTATAATAGGACAGGGCTATGGCTACACCTTC; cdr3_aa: CAWSIIGQGYGYTF
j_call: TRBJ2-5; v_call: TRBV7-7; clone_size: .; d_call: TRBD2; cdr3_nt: TGTGCTAGCAGCTTAGGAGGGGCGGGGGGCGAGACCCAGTACTTC; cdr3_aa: CASSLGGAGGETQYF
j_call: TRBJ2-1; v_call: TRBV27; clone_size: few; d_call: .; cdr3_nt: TGTGCCAGCAGCAACCTGGGGAGCTCCTACAATGAGCAGTTCTTC; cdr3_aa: CASSNLGSSYNEQFF
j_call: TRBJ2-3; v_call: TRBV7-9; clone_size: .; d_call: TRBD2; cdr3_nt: TGTGCCGTAGGGACTAGCAGCTTTATCACAGATACGCAGTATTTT; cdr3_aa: CAVGTSSFITDTQYF
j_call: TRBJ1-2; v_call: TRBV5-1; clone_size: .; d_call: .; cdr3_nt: TGCGCCAGCAGCCTACGACAGTCGTCTAACTATGGCTACACCTTC; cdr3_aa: CASSLRQSSNYGYTF
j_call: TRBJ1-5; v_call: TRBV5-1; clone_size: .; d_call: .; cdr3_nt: TGCGCCAGCAGCTTGGGTGGGGGGGATCAGCCCCAGCATTTT; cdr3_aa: CASSLGGGDQPQHF
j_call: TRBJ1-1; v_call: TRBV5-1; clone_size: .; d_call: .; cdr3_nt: TGCGCCAGCGCCCCTTTACAGGGATGGGGCACTGAAGCTTTCTTT; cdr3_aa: CASAPLQGWGTEAFF
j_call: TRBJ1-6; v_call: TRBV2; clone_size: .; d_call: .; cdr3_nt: TGTGCCAGCAGTGAACACTTGTATAATTCACCCCTCCACTTT; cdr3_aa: CASSEHLYNSPLHF